This TCR beta chain was recovered during a study of cytomegalovirus exposure and HLA in healthy donors. Study information: Both the approximately 120 validation repertoires and the approximately 640 first-cohort repertoires used the same platform, as reported by a later analysis.

About this clone: The antigen is not known.

Regarding the study as a whole: The classifier reportedly diagnosed cytomegalovirus status with high sensitivity and specificity. Most TCRs appeared rarely, but some public TCRs recurred in many donors.

The germline V gene encodes CDR1 MDHEN and CDR2 SYDVKM. The CDR3 has 13 amino acids. The germline V and J ends were trimmed by 2 bases and 4 bases, with 6 bases remaining between them. Sequencing was performed with immunoSEQ multiplex PCR; in TCRdb, only in-frame clones are kept and a portion is missing. Here the sample spans about 360,000 clones, 70% to 90% being singletons. The source of this sequence is a woman aged 18-35 years in good health and CMV-seronegative. The sequenced sample consisted of PBMCs. The chain links TRBV28 to TRBJ2-1, with D possibly TRBD2 on 5 matching bases. The DNA of the CDR3 is TGTGCCAGCAGTTTAGGCGGGTACAATGAGCAGTTCTTC. Translating it yields CASSLGGYNEQFF.